These 10 T cell receptor beta chains came from one sample sequenced in a study of control samples from healthy donors and cancer patients. Clones were sequenced by immunoSEQ multiplex PCR, and TCRdb holds only the in-frame ones, with some missing. The sample includes 90,000 to 130,000 clones, 88% of them seen just once. Sequenced: PBMCs. The receptors derive from a woman between 55 and 75 years old with lung cancer.

The chain's CDR3 is CASRGVRTLETQYF. CDR3 nucleotides: TGTGCCAGCAGGGGGGTAAGGACCCTAGAGACCCAGTACTTC. This chain connects TRBV6-5 to TRBJ2-5, with D possibly being TRBD1 or TRBD2 (5 bases each). Between the trimmed V and J ends, which lost 6 bases and 4 bases, there was a span of 15 bases. The CDR3 sequence is 14 residues long. The V gene's germline CDR1 is MNHEY and CDR2 SVGAGI.

The chain recombines TRBV7-2 with TRBJ2-7; the D gene is possibly TRBD2 (7 bases). Germline V CDR1 and CDR2: SGHTA, FQGNSA. V was trimmed by 6 bases and J by 0 bases, leaving 15 bases between them. This CDR3 region has 15 residues. The CDR3 reads CASRFDGGLSYEQYF. In DNA, the CDR3 is TGTGCCAGCAGATTTGACGGGGGGCTCTCCTACGAGCAGTACTTC.

DNA of the CDR3: TGTGCCAGCAGGGGACAGGGGGCTGGAGGGCAGCCCCAGCATTTT. This translates into CASRGQGAGGQPQHF. V and J are TRBV28 and TRBJ1-5; TRBD1 aligns across 12 bases. The CDR3 is 15 residues long. Germline trimming cut 6 bases from V and 7 bases from J; bases unmatched to any gene: 7. Germline CDR1 and CDR2: MDHEN and SYDVKM.

The chain recombines TRBV9 with TRBJ2-1; D is possibly TRBD2 (7 bases). The CDR3 loop spans 17 amino acids. The germline V gene encodes CDR1 SGDLS and CDR2 YYNGEE. V was cut by 0 bases and J by 4 bases, with 17 bases left in between. CDR3 sequence reads: CASSVGGGPRVYNEQFF. Here the CDR3 DNA reads TGTGCCAGCAGCGTAGGGGGGGGCCCCCGCGTATACAATGAGCAGTTCTTC.

The chain has TRBV18 and TRBJ2-3; D gene unclear. Germline assignment: CDR1 KGHSH and CDR2 LQKENI. V was cut by 4 bases and J by 0 bases, with 11 bases left in between. This CDR3 region has 15 residues. The CDR3 DNA reads TGTGCCAGCTCACGAGACAACTACAGCACAGATACGCAGTATTTT. It yields the protein CASSRDNYSTDTQYF.

The CDR3 bases are TGTGCCAGCAGTTACCTTGGCGGTAGCACAGATACGCAGTATTTT. Amino acid sequence: CASSYLGGSTDTQYF. The chain uses TRBV6-5 and TRBJ2-3; D not certain. CDR1 is MNHEY, CDR2 SVGAGI, per germline. Deletions cut 2 bases from V and 0 bases from J, with 9 bases between. This CDR3 comprises 15 residues.

This chain joins TRBV18 and TRBJ2-5; D is unresolved. Looked up from germline, CDR1 is KGHSH and CDR2 is LQKENI. This CDR3 is built from 12 residues. V was shortened by 2 bases and J by 3 bases, with 4 bases between the two germline ends. The DNA for the CDR3 is TGTGCCAGCTCACCAGGGGAAGAGACCCAGTACTTC. Amino acid sequence: CASSPGEETQYF.

In this sample, this clone turned up a few times. The rearrangement joins TRBV10-3 to TRBJ1-4, with TRBD1 as a possible D gene (5 bases). Looked up from germline, CDR1 is ENHRY and CDR2 is SYGVKD. Trimming removed 3 bases at V and 8 bases at J, with 19 bases between. This CDR3 comprises 16 residues. DNA for the CDR3: TGTGCCATCAGTGATCGGATTGGGGGGTCCGGGGAAAAACTGTTTTTT. Translated, it gives CAISDRIGGSGEKLFF.

This clone was seen once. The V call is TRBV6-4, the J call TRBJ2-3; 13 bases agree with TRBD2. The CDR3 is made up of 18 amino acids. The V segment lost 4 bases and the J segment 1 base; nucleotides outside the gene matches: 8. CDR1 and CDR2 (germline): MRHNA, SNTAGT. The CDR3 bases are TGTGCCAGCAGTGCTACTAGCGGGGGGGCCGGAGGCACAGATACGCAGTATTTT. It yields the protein CASSATSGGAGGTDTQYF.

The rearrangement uses TRBV5-5 and TRBJ1-3; the match to TRBD1 covers 7 bases. From germline, CDR1 is SGHKS and CDR2 YYEKEE (reference sequence). The CDR3 is 14 amino acids. The V segment lost 3 bases and the J segment 7 bases; nucleotides outside the gene matches: 7. CDR3 region: CASSSLTGMNTIYF. In DNA form, the CDR3 reads TGTGCCAGCAGCTCCCTGACAGGGATGAACACCATATATTTT. Full variable domain (remainder filled in from reference TRBV5-5 and TRBJ1-3): DAGVTQSPTHLIKTRGQQVTLRCSPISGHKSVSWYQQVLGQGPQFIFQYYEKEERGRGNFPDRFSARQFPNYSSELNVNALLLGDSALYLCASSSLTGMNTIYFGEGSWLTVV.